One sample yielded the 11 T cell receptor beta chains listed below, sequenced in a study of pediatric ulcerative colitis. The rectum was sampled with one to two pinch biopsies at colonoscopy. The repertoire was sequenced with immunoSEQ multiplex PCR; TCRdb's copy has only in-frame clones and lacks some. The sample holds some 15,000 clones, about 80% seen once. Sample: gut tissue. Receptors originate from a boy younger than 18 who was a control in a study of pediatric ulcerative colitis.

The genes are TRBV18 and TRBJ2-7, with D possibly TRBD1 on 5 matching bases. CDR1 is KGHSH, CDR2 LQKENI, per germline. V was shortened by 6 bases and J by 1 base, with 7 bases between the two germline ends. The CDR3 spans 12 residues. In DNA form, the CDR3 reads TGTGCCAGCTCCAGACAGTCCTACGAGCAGTACTTC. Protein sequence: CASSRQSYEQYF.

The chain is built from TRBV13 and TRBJ2-1, with 12 bases identical to TRBD2. This CDR3 region has 15 residues. V shed 2 bases and J 5 bases; nucleotides not matched to a gene: 1. Germline-derived CDR1 and CDR2 are PRHDT and FYEKMQ (reference sequence). The CDR3 nucleotides read TGTGCCAGCAGCTTACGACTAGCGGGGGACAATGAGCAGTTCTTC. Its translation: CASSLRLAGDNEQFF.

This chain uses TRBV21-1 with TRBJ2-1; TRBD2 reflects the table's D call only, with no check against the DNA. TRBV21-1 is a recognized pseudogene. The CDR3 has 17 residues. The CDR3 is CASSKDAAGGSYNEQFF. CDR3 DNA sequence: TGTGCCAGCAGCAAAGATGCAGCCGGGGGCTCCTACAATGAGCAGTTCTTC.

The rearrangement joins TRBV7-2 to TRBJ1-2, with 8 bases lining up with TRBD1. CDR1 is SGHTA and CDR2 is FQGNSA in the germline V gene. V shed 3 bases, J shed 2 bases, and the junction held 8 bases outside the gene matches. This CDR3 has 16 residues. CDR3: CASSLASGGANYGYTF. CDR3 in DNA: TGTGCCAGCAGCTTGGCTTCAGGGGGCGCGAACTATGGCTACACCTTC.

The DNA for the CDR3 is TGTGCCAGCAGCTTAGTCGCGGCCGGGGAGCTGTTTTTT. It is translated as CASSLVAAGELFF. V gene TRBV11-3 combines with J gene TRBJ2-2; D call uncertain. Germline CDR1 reads SGHNT; CDR2 reads YENEEA. CDR3 length equals 13 residues. The V gene lost 1 base and the J gene lost 6 bases, with 6 bases spanning the gap.

This chain links TRBV11-3 with TRBJ1-3, with D uncertain. Germline V gene sequence: CDR1 SGHNT, CDR2 YENEEA. This CDR3 has 14 residues. V lost 0 bases and J 0 bases, leaving 3 bases between the germline ends. The CDR3 loop is CASSLEGSGNTIYF. The CDR3 nucleotides read TGTGCCAGCAGCTTAGAGGGCTCTGGAAACACCATATATTTT.

This clone was found once. The chain uses TRBV6-1 and TRBJ2-1, with D maybe TRBD2 (6 bases). The V gene lost 2 bases and the J gene lost 5 bases, with 13 bases spanning the gap. CDR3 length: 15 amino acids. Germline CDR1 and CDR2: MNHNS and SASEGT. In DNA, the CDR3 is TGTGCCAGCAGTGAACACGCGGGATCAGACAATGAGCAGTTCTTC. Translation gives CASSEHAGSDNEQFF.

The sample holds one count of this clone. The CDR3: CASSRTDVYGYTF. CDR3 nucleotides: TGTGCCAGCAGTCGGACGGACGTCTATGGCTACACCTTC. V usage is TRBV25-1 and J usage is TRBJ1-2; D is undetermined. The ends were cut back, 5 bases at V and 4 bases at J, with 11 bases in the middle. The CDR3 is 13 amino acids. CDR1 MGHDK and CDR2 SYGVNS come from the germline V gene.

This clone was counted between two and nine times. Distinct nucleotide sequences in the sample also encode this CDR3. This chain uses TRBV6-1 with TRBJ1-5; TRBD1 matches at 8 bases. CDR3 size: 14 residues. The germline V gene encodes CDR1 MNHNS and CDR2 SASEGT. After removal of 6 bases from V and 4 bases from J, the junction contained 5 bases not matched to a gene. In DNA, the CDR3 is TGTGCCAGCAGGGTCACAGGGGGTAATCAGCCCCAGCATTTT. Its translation is CASRVTGGNQPQHF.

V usage is TRBV10-3 and J usage is TRBJ1-2; TRBD1 aligns across 7 bases. Looked up from germline, CDR1 is ENHRY and CDR2 is SYGVKD. The length of the CDR3 is 15 residues. The V and J ends lost 7 bases and 0 bases, in that order; junction bases with no gene match: 8. CDR3 nucleotides: TGTGCCATCACCTGGGACAGAAAAACTAACTATGGCTACACCTTC. Residues: CAITWDRKTNYGYTF.

This clone appeared a single time. V is TRBV2 and J is TRBJ2-7; possibly TRBD2 for D (5 bases). Germline CDR1 is SNHLY and CDR2 is FYNNEI. The CDR3 consists of 12 residues. Trimming stripped 7 bases from V and 6 bases from J, with 13 bases between. The chain's CDR3 is CASKTDEGEQYF. Here the CDR3 DNA reads TGTGCCAGCAAAACAGACGAGGGCGAGCAGTACTTC.